This is a list of T cell receptor beta chains from one sample in a study of T cells in Graves' hyperthyroidism and ophthalmopathy. In TCRdb, the multiplex PCR reads were re-called with MiXCR into one record per CDR3 protein. The table has over 200,000 distinct CDR3 sequences, around 17% seen once. Sequencing was carried out using blood. Source of these receptors: a man aged 35-49 years with Graves' hyperthyroidism. Both conserved end residues are part of each CDR3. The D gene is left open where the match is weak. Size is omitted from some rows. Given values are once, few, many or a class for expanded clones.

TRBJ1-6,-,-,TRBV9,TGTGCCAGCAGGTCTGGACGGGGTTCGTCGAATTCACCCCTCCACTTT,CASRSGRGSSNSPLHF
TRBJ2-3,TRBD2,-,TRBV28,TGTGCAACAAGGGGGGCTAGCGGGGGGCCCGCAGATACGCAGTATTTT,CATRGASGGPADTQYF
TRBJ2-1,-,many,TRBV20-1,TGCAGTGCTAGAGGGGGTAGCTGGGGTGAGCAGTTCTTC,CSARGGSWGEQFF
TRBJ2-3,TRBD2,once,TRBV7-3,TGTGCCAGCAGCAAACTAGCGGGGGGGTCAGATACGCAGTATTTT,CASSKLAGGSDTQYF
TRBJ1-6,TRBD1,many,TRBV6-1,TGTGCCAGCAGCTCCGGTTACAGGGGGGGAAATTCACCCCTCCACTTT,CASSSGYRGGNSPLHF
TRBJ2-7,-,many,TRBV18,TGTGCCAGCTCACCACCGGCACAGTCCTACGAGCAGTACTTC,CASSPPAQSYEQYF
TRBJ2-5,-,-,TRBV5-1,TGCGCCAGCAGCGTACGTGAAGAGACCCAGTACTTC,CASSVREETQYF
TRBJ2-1,TRBD1,many,TRBV12-3/TRBV12-4,TGTGCCAGCAGTTTAGATACAGGGGGTTCTGCCTACAATGAGCAGTTCTTC,CASSLDTGGSAYNEQFF
TRBJ2-7,-,few,TRBV12-3/TRBV12-4,TGTGCCTGCAGTTTGGAGGGGGGTCCCTACGAGCAGTACTTC,CACSLEGGPYEQYF
TRBJ1-3,-,-,TRBV19,TGTGCCAGTAGTCCAGTAGCCGGAAACACCATATATTTT,CASSPVAGNTIYF
TRBJ1-1,-,many,TRBV2,TGTGCCAGCACTGTAGACAGGAGAGGAACTGAAGCTTTCTTT,CASTVDRRGTEAFF
TRBJ1-4,-,many,TRBV6-1,TGTGCCAGCAGACGTAATAGAGCAACTAATGAAAAACTGTTTTTT,CASRRNRATNEKLFF
TRBJ1-1,TRBD1,-,TRBV10-3,TGTGCCATCAGTGCTTCAGCGACAGGGGGCCGGGGTTATCCTGAAGCTTCCTTT,CAISASATGGRGYPEASF
TRBJ1-5,-,many,TRBV28,TGTGCCAGCAGTTTCTTAAGGAGAGGGGGTAGCAATCAGCCCCAGCATTTT,CASSFLRRGGSNQPQHF
TRBJ2-2,TRBD2,few,TRBV7-3,TGTGCCAGCAGCCCGGGACTAGCGTTACAATTCTTTGGCGGGGAGCTGTTTTTT,CASSPGLALQFFGGELFF
TRBJ2-2,-,-,TRBV3-2,TGTGCCAGCAGCCAAGATCAGACAGGGCCTGACACCGGGGAGCTGTTTTTT,CASSQDQTGPDTGELFF
TRBJ1-2,-,-,TRBV4-3,TGCGCCAGCAGCCGAGCCTCGGGGCATAACTATGGCTACACCTTC,CASSRASGHNYGYTF
TRBJ2-2,-,few,TRBV7-9,TGTGCCAGCAGCCGCTTAAGTACGGGCAGGACATACACCGGGGAGCTGTTTTTT,CASSRLSTGRTYTGELFF
TRBJ1-3,-,few,TRBV5-1,TGCGCCAGCAGCTTGGGGACCCCTGGAAACACCATATATTTT,CASSLGTPGNTIYF
TRBJ1-2,-,many,TRBV28,TGTGCCAGCAGTACCCCCGGGGAGTATGGCTACACCTTC,CASSTPGEYGYTF
TRBJ2-5,TRBD2,few,TRBV29-1,TGCAGCGTTGGGGTTGCGGGGGGGCGCGAGACCCAGTACTTC,CSVGVAGGRETQYF
TRBJ1-6,TRBD1,many,TRBV30,TGTGCCTGGCTTCCGACAGGGATCTTCTATAATTCACCCCTCCACTTT,CAWLPTGIFYNSPLHF
TRBJ2-7,-,many,TRBV28,TGTGCCACCCGGACACAGGACGGCTCCTACGAGCAGTACTTC,CATRTQDGSYEQYF
TRBJ1-1,-,few,TRBV2,TGTGCCATCGAAAAATCTACGGGGACAACTGAAGCTTTCTTT,CAIEKSTGTTEAFF
TRBJ2-2,-,many,TRBV11-1,TGTGCCAGCAGCTTAGGGGGCAGGACCACCGGGGAGCTGTTTTTT,CASSLGGRTTGELFF
TRBJ2-2,-,many,TRBV7-3,TGTGCCAGCAGTCCCGGGACAACGAACACCGGGGAGCTGTTTTTT,CASSPGTTNTGELFF
TRBJ2-3,-,-,TRBV9,TGTGCCAGCAGCGTAGGAACAGATACGCAGTATTTT,CASSVGTDTQYF
TRBJ1-1,-,many,TRBV6-2/TRBV6-3,TGTGCCAGCAGCGACGCGGACCTGAACACTGAAGCTTTCTTT,CASSDADLNTEAFF
TRBJ2-4,-,-,TRBV27,TGTGCCAGCAGTTTATCTAATATAGCCAAAAACATTCAGTACTTC,CASSLSNIAKNIQYF
TRBJ1-6,TRBD1,-,TRBV27,TGTGCCAGCAGGCCGGGACAGGGGGCCGCTAATTCACCCCTCCACTTT,CASRPGQGAANSPLHF
TRBJ2-3,-,many,TRBV18,TGCGCCAGCAGCTCCACAGATACGCAGTATTTT,CASSSTDTQYF
TRBJ1-2,-,many,TRBV2,TGTGCCAGCGGATTGGACACGACGGCATGGGGTGGCTACACCTTC,CASGLDTTAWGGYTF
TRBJ2-7,-,-,TRBV27,TGTGCCAGCAGTTTAAAGTACGAGCAGTACTTC,CASSLKYEQYF
TRBJ1-1,-,many,TRBV2,TGTGCCAGCAGTTCCGGGGGAGGGAGGGGCACTGAAGCTTTCTTT,CASSSGGGRGTEAFF
TRBJ1-1,-,many,TRBV28,TGTGCCAGCAGTCTCCGGGGTCCAATGAACACTGAAGCTTTCTTT,CASSLRGPMNTEAFF
TRBJ1-3,-,many,TRBV11-2,TGTGCCAGCAGCTCCGTCAGGGGCTCTGGAAACACCATATATTTT,CASSSVRGSGNTIYF
TRBJ2-3,TRBD1,many,TRBV30,TGTGCCTGGAGCAGGACAGGAAAAACAGATACGCAGTATTTT,CAWSRTGKTDTQYF